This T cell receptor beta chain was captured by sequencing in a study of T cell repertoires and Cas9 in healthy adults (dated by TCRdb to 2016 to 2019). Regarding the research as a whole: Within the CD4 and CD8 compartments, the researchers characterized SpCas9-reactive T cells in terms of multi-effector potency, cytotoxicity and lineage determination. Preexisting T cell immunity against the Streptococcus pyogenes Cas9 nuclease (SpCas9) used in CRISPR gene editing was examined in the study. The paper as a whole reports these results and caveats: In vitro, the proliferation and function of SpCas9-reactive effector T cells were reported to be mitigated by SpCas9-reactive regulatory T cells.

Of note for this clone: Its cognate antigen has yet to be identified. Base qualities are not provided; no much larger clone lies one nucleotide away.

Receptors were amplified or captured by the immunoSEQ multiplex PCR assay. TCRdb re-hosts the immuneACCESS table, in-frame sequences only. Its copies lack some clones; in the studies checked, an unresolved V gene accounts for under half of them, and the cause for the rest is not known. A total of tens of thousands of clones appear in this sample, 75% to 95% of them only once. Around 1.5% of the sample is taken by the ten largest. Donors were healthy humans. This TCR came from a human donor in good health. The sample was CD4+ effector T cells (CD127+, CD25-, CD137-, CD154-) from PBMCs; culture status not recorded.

The DNA sequence is as follows: TGTGCCAGCAGTCCCCAGGACAGGGGGAGATTTACTGAAGCTTTCTTT. Translated, it reads CASSPQDRGRFTEAFF. The chain is assembled from TRBV6-6 and TRBJ1-1; 10 junctional bases match TRBD1. The CDR3 measures 16 amino acids from cysteine to phenylalanine. The only DNA kept is the CDR3, 48 bases in frame from the first base. For this chain, trimming is 5 bases at the V end and 5 bases at the J end, and the number of junction bases without a gene match is 11. The germline V gene (reference sequence) yields MNHNY for CDR1 and SVGAGI for CDR2.